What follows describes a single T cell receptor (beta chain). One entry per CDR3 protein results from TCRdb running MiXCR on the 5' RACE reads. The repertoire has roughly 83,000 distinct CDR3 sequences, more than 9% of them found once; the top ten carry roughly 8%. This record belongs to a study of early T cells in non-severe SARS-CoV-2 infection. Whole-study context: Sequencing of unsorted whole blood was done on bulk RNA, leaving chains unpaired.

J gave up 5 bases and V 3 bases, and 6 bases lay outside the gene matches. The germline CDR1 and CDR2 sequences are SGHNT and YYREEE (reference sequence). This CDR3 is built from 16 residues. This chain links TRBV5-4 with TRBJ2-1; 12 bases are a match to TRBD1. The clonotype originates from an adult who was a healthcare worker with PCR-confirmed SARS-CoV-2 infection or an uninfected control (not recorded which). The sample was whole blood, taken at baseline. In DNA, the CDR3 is TGTGCCAGCAGCTCTGGCCGGGACAGGGGGCACAATGAGCAGTTCTTC. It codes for CASSSGRDRGHNEQFF.